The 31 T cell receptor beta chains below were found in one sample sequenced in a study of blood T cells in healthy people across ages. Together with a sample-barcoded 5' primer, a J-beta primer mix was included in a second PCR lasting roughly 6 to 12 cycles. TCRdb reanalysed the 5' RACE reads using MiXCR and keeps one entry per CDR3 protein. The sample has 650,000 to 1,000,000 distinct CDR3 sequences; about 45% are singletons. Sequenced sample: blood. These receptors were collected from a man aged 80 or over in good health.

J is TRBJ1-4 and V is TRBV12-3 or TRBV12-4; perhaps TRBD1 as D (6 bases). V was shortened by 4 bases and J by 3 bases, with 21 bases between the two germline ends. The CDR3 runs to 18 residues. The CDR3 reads CASSSRATGRGANEKLFF. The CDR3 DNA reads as TGTGCCAGCAGTTCCCGGGCAACAGGGAGAGGAGCTAATGAAAAACTGTTTTTT.

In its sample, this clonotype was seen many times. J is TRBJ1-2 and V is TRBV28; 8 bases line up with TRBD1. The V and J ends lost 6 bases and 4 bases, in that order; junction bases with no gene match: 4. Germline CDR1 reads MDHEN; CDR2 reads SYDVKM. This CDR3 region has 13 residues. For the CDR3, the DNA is TGTGCCAGCAGACCCCAGGGGGCCTATGGCTACACCTTC. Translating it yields CASRPQGAYGYTF.

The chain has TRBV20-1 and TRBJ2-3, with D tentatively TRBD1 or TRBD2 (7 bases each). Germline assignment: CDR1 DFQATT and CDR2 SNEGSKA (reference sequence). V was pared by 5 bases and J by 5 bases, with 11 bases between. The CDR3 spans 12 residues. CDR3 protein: CSAPRGGDTQYF. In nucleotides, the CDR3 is TGCAGTGCTCCCAGGGGGGGAGATACGCAGTATTTT.

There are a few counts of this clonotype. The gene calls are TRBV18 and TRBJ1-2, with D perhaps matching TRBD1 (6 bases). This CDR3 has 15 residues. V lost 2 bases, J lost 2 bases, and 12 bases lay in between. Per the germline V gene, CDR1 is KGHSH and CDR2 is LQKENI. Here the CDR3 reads CASSPTLGGNYGYTF. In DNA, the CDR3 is TGTGCCAGCTCACCAACTTTAGGGGGGAACTATGGCTACACCTTC.

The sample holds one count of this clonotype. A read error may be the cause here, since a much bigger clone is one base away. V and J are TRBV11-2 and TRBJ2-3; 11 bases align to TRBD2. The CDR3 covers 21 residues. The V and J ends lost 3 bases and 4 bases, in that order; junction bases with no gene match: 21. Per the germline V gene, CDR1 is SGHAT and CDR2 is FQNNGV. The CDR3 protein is CASSFSSPSGRLTRDADTQYF. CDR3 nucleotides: TGTGCCAGCAGCTTCTCGTCCCCTAGCGGGAGGCTAACCCGAGACGCAGATACGCAGTATTTT. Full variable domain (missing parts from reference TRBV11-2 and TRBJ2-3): EAGVAQSPRYKIIEKRQSVAFWCNPISGHATLYWYQQILGQGPKLLIQFQNNGVVDDSQLPKDRFSAERLKGVDSTLKIQPAKLEDSAVYLCASSFSSPSGRLTRDADTQYFGPGTRLTVL.

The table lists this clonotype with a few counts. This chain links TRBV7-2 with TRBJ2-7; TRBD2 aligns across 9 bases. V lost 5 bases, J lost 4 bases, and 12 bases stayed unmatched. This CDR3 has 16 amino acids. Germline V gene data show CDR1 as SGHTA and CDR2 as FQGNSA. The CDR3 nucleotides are TGTGCCAGCAGCGCGCAGTTGGCGGGAGGGCAGTACGAGCAGTACTTC. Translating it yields CASSAQLAGGQYEQYF.

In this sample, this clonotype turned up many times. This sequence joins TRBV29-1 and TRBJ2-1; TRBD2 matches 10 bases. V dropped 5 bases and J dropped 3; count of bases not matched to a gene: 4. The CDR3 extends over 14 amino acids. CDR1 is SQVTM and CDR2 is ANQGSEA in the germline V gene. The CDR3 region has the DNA TGCAGCGTTACGGGACTAGCGAACTACAATGAGCAGTTCTTC. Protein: CSVTGLANYNEQFF.

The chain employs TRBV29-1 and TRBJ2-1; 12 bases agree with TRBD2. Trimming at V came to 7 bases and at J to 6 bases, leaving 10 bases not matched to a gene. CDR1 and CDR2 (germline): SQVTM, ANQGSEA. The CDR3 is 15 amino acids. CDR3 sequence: CSALRLAGVSNEQFF. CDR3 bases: TGCAGCGCCTTGAGACTAGCGGGAGTCAGCAATGAGCAGTTCTTC.

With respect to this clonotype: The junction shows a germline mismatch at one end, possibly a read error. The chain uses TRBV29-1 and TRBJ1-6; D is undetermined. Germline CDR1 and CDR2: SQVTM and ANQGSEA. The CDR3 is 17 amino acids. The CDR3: CSASEDRLTSYNSPHHF. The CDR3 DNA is TGCAGCGCATCCGAAGACCGCTTGACCTCCTATAATTCACCCCACCACTTT. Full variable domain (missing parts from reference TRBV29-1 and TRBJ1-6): SAVISQKPSRDICQRGTSLTIQCQVDSQVTMMFWYRQQPGQSLTLIATANQGSEATYESGFVIDKFPISRPNLTFSTLTVSNMSPEDSSIYLCSASEDRLTSYNSPHHFGNGTRLTVT.

The DNA of the CDR3 is TGTGCCAGCAGTTCTAGCGGGAGAGTCTTGAACAATGAGCAGTTCTTC. Translating gives CASSSSGRVLNNEQFF. The rearrangement links TRBV28 to TRBJ2-1; 10 bases are a match to TRBD2. Germline V gene sequence: CDR1 MDHEN, CDR2 SYDVKM. V was pared by 4 bases and J by 5 bases, with 8 bases of the junction left unmatched. CDR3 size: 16 residues. Combining the CDR3 with reference TRBV28 and TRBJ2-1 gives the whole variable domain DVKVTQSSRYLVKRTGEKVFLECVQDMDHENMFWYRQDPGLGLRLIYFSYDVKMKEKGDIPEGYSVSREKKERFSLILESASTNQTSMYLCASSSSGRVLNNEQFFGPGTRLTVL.

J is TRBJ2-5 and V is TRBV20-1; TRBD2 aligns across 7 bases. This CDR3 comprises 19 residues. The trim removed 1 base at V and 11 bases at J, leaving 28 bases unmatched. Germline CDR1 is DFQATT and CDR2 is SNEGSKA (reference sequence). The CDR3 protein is CSARGGGDKNQRGYNEQYF. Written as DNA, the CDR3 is TGCAGTGCTAGAGGCGGGGGAGACAAGAACCAAAGAGGATACAATGAGCAGTACTTC.

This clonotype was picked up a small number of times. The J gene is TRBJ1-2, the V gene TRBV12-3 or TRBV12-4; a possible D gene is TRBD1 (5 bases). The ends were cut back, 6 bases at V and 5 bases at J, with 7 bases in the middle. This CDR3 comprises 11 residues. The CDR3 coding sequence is TGTGCCAGCAGCGACAGATATGGCTACACCTTC. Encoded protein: CASSDRYGYTF.

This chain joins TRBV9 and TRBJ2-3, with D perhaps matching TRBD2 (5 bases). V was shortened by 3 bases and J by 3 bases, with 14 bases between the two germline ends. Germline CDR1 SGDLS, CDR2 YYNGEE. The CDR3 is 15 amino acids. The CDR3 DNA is TGTGCCAGCAGCGCCTCTAGCTCTCTGACAGATACGCAGTATTTT. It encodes CASSASSSLTDTQYF. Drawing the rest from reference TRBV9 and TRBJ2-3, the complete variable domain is DSGVTQTPKHLITATGQRVTLRCSPRSGDLSVYWYQQSLDQGLQFLIQYYNGEERAKGNILERFSAQQFPDLHSELNLSSLELGDSALYFCASSASSSLTDTQYFGPGTRLTVL.

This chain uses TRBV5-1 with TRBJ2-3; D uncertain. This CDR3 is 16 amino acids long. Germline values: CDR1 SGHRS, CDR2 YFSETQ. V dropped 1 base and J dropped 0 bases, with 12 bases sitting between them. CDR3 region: CASSLIGRPSTDTQYF. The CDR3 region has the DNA TGCGCCAGCAGCTTGATCGGGCGCCCTAGCACAGATACGCAGTATTTT.

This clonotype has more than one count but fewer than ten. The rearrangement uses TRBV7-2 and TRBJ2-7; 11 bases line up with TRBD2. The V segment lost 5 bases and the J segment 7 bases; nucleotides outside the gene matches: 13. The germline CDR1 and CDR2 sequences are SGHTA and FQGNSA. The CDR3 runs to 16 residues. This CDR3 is CASSPDILAGAREQYF. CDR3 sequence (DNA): TGTGCCAGCAGCCCGGACATACTAGCGGGAGCGCGGGAGCAGTACTTC.

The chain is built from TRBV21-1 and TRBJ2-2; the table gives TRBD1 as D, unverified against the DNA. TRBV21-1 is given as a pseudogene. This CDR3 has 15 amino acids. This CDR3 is CASSNKRGWTGELFF. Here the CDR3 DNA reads TGTGCCAGCAGCAATAAGAGGGGGTGGACCGGGGAGCTGTTTTTT.

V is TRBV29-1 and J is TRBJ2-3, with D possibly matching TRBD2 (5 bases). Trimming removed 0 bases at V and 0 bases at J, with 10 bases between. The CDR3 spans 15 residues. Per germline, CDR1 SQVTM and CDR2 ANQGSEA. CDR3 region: CSVEDLGDSTDTQYF. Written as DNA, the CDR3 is TGCAGCGTTGAAGATCTCGGGGATAGCACAGATACGCAGTATTTT.

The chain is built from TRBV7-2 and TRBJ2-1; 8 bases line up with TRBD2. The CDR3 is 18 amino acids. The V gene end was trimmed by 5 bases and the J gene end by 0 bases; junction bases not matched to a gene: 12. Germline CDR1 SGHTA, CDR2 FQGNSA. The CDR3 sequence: CASSRPIGGTSSYNEQFF. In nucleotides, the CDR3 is TGTGCCAGCAGCCGCCCAATCGGTGGGACTAGCTCCTACAATGAGCAGTTCTTC.

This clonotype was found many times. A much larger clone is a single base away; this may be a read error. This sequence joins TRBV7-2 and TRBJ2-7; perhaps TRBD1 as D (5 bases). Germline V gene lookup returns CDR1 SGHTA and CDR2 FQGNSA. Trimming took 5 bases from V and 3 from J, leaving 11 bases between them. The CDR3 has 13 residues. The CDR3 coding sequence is TGTGCCAGCAGCGACAGACGTAACTACGAGCAGTACTTC. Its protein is CASSDRRNYEQYF. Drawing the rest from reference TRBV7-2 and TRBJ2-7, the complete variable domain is GAGVSQSPSNKVTEKGKDVELRCDPISGHTALYWYRQSLGQGLEFLIYFQGNSAPDKSGLPSDRFSAERTGGSVSTLTIQRTQQEDSAVYLCASSDRRNYEQYFGPGTRLTVT.

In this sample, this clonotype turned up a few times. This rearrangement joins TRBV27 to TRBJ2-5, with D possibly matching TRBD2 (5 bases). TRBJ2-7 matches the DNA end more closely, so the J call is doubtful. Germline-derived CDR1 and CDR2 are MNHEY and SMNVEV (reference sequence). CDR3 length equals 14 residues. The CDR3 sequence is CASSLNPGTYEQYF. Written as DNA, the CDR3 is TGTGCCAGCAGTTTAAACCCGGGAACCTACGAGCAGTACTTC.

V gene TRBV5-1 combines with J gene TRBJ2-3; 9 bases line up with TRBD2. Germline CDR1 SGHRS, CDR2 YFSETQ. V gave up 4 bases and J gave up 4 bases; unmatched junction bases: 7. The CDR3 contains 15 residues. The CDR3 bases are TGCGCCAGCAGCGGAGGGACTAGCTGGGCAGATACGCAGTATTTT. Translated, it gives CASSGGTSWADTQYF.

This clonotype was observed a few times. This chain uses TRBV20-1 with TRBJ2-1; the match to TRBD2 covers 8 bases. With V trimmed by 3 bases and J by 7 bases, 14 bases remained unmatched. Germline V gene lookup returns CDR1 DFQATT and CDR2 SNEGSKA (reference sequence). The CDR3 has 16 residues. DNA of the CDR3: TGCAGTGCTAGGACAGGTCTAGCGGGCGGAGTGAATGAGCAGTTCTTC. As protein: CSARTGLAGGVNEQFF.

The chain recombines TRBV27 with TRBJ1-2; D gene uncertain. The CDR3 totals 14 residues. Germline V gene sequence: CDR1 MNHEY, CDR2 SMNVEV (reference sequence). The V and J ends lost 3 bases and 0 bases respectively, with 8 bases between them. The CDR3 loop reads CASSFQKANYGYTF. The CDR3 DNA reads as TGTGCCAGCAGTTTTCAGAAAGCTAACTATGGCTACACCTTC.

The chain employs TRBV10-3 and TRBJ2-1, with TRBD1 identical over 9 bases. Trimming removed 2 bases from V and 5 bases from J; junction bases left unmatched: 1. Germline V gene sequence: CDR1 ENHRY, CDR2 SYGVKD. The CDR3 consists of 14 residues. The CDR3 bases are TGTGCCATCAGTGAGGGACAGGGGAACAATGAGCAGTTCTTC. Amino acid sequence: CAISEGQGNNEQFF.

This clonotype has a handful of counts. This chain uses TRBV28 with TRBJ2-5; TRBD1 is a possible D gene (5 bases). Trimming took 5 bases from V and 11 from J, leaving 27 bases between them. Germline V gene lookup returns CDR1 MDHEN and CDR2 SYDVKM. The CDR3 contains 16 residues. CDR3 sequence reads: CASSTHSGRINNEQYF. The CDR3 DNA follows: TGTGCCAGCAGTACCCATTCAGGGCGGATAAACAATGAGCAGTACTTC. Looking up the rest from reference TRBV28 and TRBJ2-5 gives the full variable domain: DVKVTQSSRYLVKRTGEKVFLECVQDMDHENMFWYRQDPGLGLRLIYFSYDVKMKEKGDIPEGYSVSREKKERFSLILESASTNQTSMYLCASSTHSGRINNEQYFGPGTRLLVL.

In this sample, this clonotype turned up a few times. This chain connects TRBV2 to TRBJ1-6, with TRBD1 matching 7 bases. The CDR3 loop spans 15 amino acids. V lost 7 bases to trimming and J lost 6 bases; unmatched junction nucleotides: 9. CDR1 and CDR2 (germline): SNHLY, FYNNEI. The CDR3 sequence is CASTTLTGRNSPLHF. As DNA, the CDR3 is TGTGCCAGCACCACTTTGACAGGGCGTAATTCACCCCTCCACTTT.

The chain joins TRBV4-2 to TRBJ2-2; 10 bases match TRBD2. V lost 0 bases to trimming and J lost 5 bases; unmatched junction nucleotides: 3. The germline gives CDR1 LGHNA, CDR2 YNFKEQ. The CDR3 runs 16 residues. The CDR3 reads CASSQDPSGGTGELFF. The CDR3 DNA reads TGTGCCAGCAGCCAAGATCCTAGCGGGGGAACCGGGGAGCTGTTTTTT.

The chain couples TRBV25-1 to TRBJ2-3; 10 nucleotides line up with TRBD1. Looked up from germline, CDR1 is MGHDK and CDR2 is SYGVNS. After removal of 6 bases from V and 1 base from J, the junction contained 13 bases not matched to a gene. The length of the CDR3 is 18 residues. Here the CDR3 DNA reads TGTGCCAGCAGCCCCGGGACAGGGGCAAGGAGAGGCACAGATACGCAGTATTTT. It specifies CASSPGTGARRGTDTQYF.

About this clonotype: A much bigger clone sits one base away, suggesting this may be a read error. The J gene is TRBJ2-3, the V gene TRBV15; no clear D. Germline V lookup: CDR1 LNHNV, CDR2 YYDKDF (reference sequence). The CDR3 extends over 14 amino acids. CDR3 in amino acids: CATSSLGRGDTRYF. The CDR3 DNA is TGTGCCACCAGCAGTCTCGGGCGAGGAGATACGCGGTATTTT.

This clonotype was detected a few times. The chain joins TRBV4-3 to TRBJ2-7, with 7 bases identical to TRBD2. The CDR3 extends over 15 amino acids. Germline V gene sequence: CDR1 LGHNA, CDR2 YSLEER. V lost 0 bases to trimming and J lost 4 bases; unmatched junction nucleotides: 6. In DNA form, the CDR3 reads TGCGCCAGCAGCCAAGATCGGGGGGAGACGTACGAGCAGTACTTC. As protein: CASSQDRGETYEQYF.

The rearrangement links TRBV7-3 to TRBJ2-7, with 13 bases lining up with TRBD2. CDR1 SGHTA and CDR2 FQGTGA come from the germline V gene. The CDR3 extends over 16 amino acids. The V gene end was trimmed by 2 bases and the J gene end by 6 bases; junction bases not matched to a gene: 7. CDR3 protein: CASSLSGTSGTVEQYF. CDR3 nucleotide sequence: TGTGCCAGCAGCTTATCCGGGACTAGCGGGACGGTCGAGCAGTACTTC.